Shown below are 26 T cell receptor beta chains from a single sample sequenced in a study of T cell repertoires in cytomegalovirus infection. For these receptors, no antigen is known. Each CDR3 protein is one row after TCRdb ran MiXCR on the reads. The top ten clones hold about 20% of a sample with roughly 700,000 distinct CDR3 sequences, 30% to 40% of them seen once. Sequences were derived from cultured PBMCs, sampled from culture after CMV antigen stimulation. The receptors come from a human donor in good health (CMV status not recorded). Some clones in this sample may be carry-over from other donors' samples.

The chain recombines TRBV27 with TRBJ2-6; D is uncertain. V was clipped by 2 bases and J by 0 bases, with 14 bases between them. This CDR3 has 18 amino acids. CDR1 and CDR2 from the germline V gene are MNHEY and SMNVEV (reference sequence). CDR3 loop: CASSLAVGTRSGANVLTF. The CDR3 region has the DNA TGTGCCAGCAGTTTAGCTGTTGGTACTCGCTCTGGGGCCAACGTCCTGACTTTC. Using reference TRBV27 and TRBJ2-6 for the parts outside the CDR3, the full variable domain is EAQVTQNPRYLITVTGKKLTVTCSQNMNHEYMSWYRQDPGLGLRQIYYSMNVEVTDKGDVPEGYKVSRKEKRNFPLILESPSPNQTSLYFCASSLAVGTRSGANVLTFGAGSRLTVL.

This clonotype has just a few counts. The gene calls are TRBV7-2 and TRBJ2-3; the match to TRBD2 covers 8 bases. Germline V gene sequence: CDR1 SGHTA, CDR2 FQGNSA. The J segment lost 4 bases and the V segment lost 5 bases, leaving 8 bases of the junction unmatched. This CDR3 spans 15 amino acids. The CDR3 DNA sequence: TGTGCCAGCAGCCCGGGGGGGGGCTGGGCAGATACGCAGTATTTT. Protein: CASSPGGGWADTQYF.

The J gene is TRBJ1-1, the V gene TRBV7-2; no firm D call. The CDR3 consists of 13 residues. Trimming cost V 4 bases and J 8 bases, with 14 bases left between them. Per the germline V gene, CDR1 is SGHTA and CDR2 is FQGNSA. Here the CDR3 reads CASSYIGTSEAFF. In nucleotides, the CDR3 is TGTGCCAGCAGCTATATCGGTACGAGCGAAGCTTTCTTT.

The chain carries TRBV30 and TRBJ2-2; D ambiguous. The germline gives CDR1 GTSNPN, CDR2 SVGIG (reference sequence). The V end was cut by 0 bases, the J end by 3 bases, with 8 bases between. The CDR3 is 14 residues long. The CDR3 nucleotides are TGTGCCTGGAGTGTATTGGCAGACACCGGGGAGCTGTTTTTT. Protein product: CAWSVLADTGELFF.

Many counts were recorded for this clonotype. The chain carries TRBV7-8 and TRBJ2-1; the D is unclear. The V gene lost 4 bases and the J gene lost 10 bases, with 14 bases spanning the gap. This CDR3 is built from 13 residues. Germline assignment: CDR1 SGHVS and CDR2 FQNEAQ. CDR3 sequence (DNA): TGTGCCAGCAGCTCCGGATCCGCTAGGGAGCAGTTCTTC. It is translated as CASSSGSAREQFF.

V gene TRBV20-1 combines with J gene TRBJ2-4; D is tentatively TRBD1 or TRBD2 (5 bases each). The CDR3 loop spans 14 amino acids. V was trimmed by 5 bases and J by 7 bases, leaving 18 bases between them. The germline CDR1 and CDR2 sequences are DFQATT and SNEGSKA (reference sequence). CDR3 amino acids: CSAGTGTISNIQYF. The CDR3 coding sequence is TGCAGTGCTGGCACCGGGACCATCAGTAACATTCAGTACTTC.

The chain has TRBV7-2 and TRBJ1-5; D unresolved. Per the germline V gene, CDR1 is SGHTA and CDR2 is FQGNSA. The CDR3 is 14 amino acids. Trimming cost V 5 bases and J 11 bases, with 19 bases left between them. CDR3: CASSLVGLIKAQHF. The CDR3 nucleotides read TGTGCCAGCAGCCTGGTGGGCCTAATTAAAGCCCAGCATTTT.

The V and J genes are TRBV15 and TRBJ2-5; D ambiguous. The CDR3 contains 13 residues. The V and J ends lost 1 base and 4 bases respectively, with 7 bases between them. Germline V lookup: CDR1 LNHNV, CDR2 YYDKDF (reference sequence). The CDR3 is CATSRVFPETQYF. DNA for the CDR3: TGTGCCACCAGCAGAGTTTTCCCAGAGACCCAGTACTTC.

The rearrangement uses TRBV7-2 and TRBJ2-5; the D is unclear. There are 14 residues in the CDR3. Trimming removed 1 base at V and 1 base at J, with 7 bases between. Per germline, CDR1 SGHTA and CDR2 FQGNSA. The CDR3: CASSLDPGQETQYF. As DNA, the CDR3 is TGTGCCAGCAGCTTAGATCCGGGCCAAGAGACCCAGTACTTC.

V and J are TRBV6-5 and TRBJ1-1; TRBD1 might be the D (6 bases). Germline values: CDR1 MNHEY, CDR2 SVGAGI. V dropped 8 bases and J dropped 1 base, with 8 bases sitting between them. CDR3 length: 12 amino acids. In nucleotides, the CDR3 is TGTGCCAGCGGGGGCGGGAACACTGAAGCTTTCTTT. This encodes CASGGGNTEAFF.

J is TRBJ2-1 and V is TRBV4-1; 8 nucleotides match TRBD2. The CDR3 has 17 amino acids. Germline CDR1 is MGHRA and CDR2 is YSYEKL. Losses at the gene ends were 0 bases for V and 2 bases for J; bases not matched to a gene: 6. The chain's CDR3 is CASSQDPSGGAYNEQFF. The CDR3 DNA sequence: TGCGCCAGCAGCCAAGATCCAAGCGGGGGTGCCTACAATGAGCAGTTCTTC.

This clonotype was counted between two and nine times. The chain carries TRBV7-9 and TRBJ2-7; 8 bases fit TRBD2. This CDR3 spans 14 amino acids. CDR1 is SEHNR, CDR2 FQNEAQ, per germline (reference sequence). The V gene end was trimmed by 4 bases and the J gene end by 5 bases; junction bases not matched to a gene: 7. Written as DNA, the CDR3 is TGTGCCAGCAGCTCCGGGGGGGGTTGGAACGAGCAGTACTTC. As protein: CASSSGGGWNEQYF.

The rearrangement uses TRBV15 and TRBJ1-4; perhaps TRBD1 as D (6 bases). V lost 0 bases, J lost 7 bases, and 12 bases lay in between. Germline loops: CDR1 LNHNV, CDR2 YYDKDF (reference sequence). CDR3 length equals 15 residues. CDR3 DNA: TGTGCCACCAGCAGAGATCAGGGAGGGGGTGAAAAACTGTTTTTT. Amino acids: CATSRDQGGGEKLFF. Combining the CDR3 with reference TRBV15 and TRBJ1-4 gives the whole variable domain DAMVIQNPRYQVTQFGKPVTLSCSQTLNHNVMYWYQQKSSQAPKLLFHYYDKDFNNEADTPDNFQSRRPNTSFCFLDIRSPGLGDTAMYLCATSRDQGGGEKLFFGSGTQLSVL.

The V and J genes are TRBV6-1 and TRBJ2-3; D is ambiguous. Trimming removed 8 bases at V and 6 bases at J, with 15 bases between. Germline V gene lookup returns CDR1 MNHNS and CDR2 SASEGT. CDR3 size: 13 residues. CDR3 sequence (DNA): TGTGCCAGCGCCGAGTACTTATCCGATACGCAGTATTTT. Its translation is CASAEYLSDTQYF.

The chain joins TRBV6-2 or TRBV6-3 to TRBJ1-6, with no clear D. Germline V lookup: CDR1 MNHEY, CDR2 SVGEGT. V lost 11 bases to trimming and J lost 4 bases, with 6 bases between them. The CDR3 sequence is 11 residues long. The CDR3, as DNA: TGTGCCGTGGGTTATAATTCACCCCTCCACTTT. Protein: CAVGYNSPLHF.

The J gene is TRBJ1-5, the V gene TRBV28; possibly TRBD1 for D (6 bases). Germline V CDR1 and CDR2: MDHEN, SYDVKM. The CDR3 covers 14 residues. V was cut by 9 bases and J by 1 base, with 13 bases left in between. CDR3 loop: CARPLGASNQPQHF. The DNA for the CDR3 is TGTGCCAGGCCATTGGGGGCAAGCAATCAGCCCCAGCATTTT.

This clonotype has a count of ten or more. The V call is TRBV7-2, the J call TRBJ1-2, with D hard to call. V was pared by 1 base and J by 2 bases, with 8 bases between. CDR3 length: 14 amino acids. Germline V gene data show CDR1 as SGHTA and CDR2 as FQGNSA. This CDR3 reads CASSLVSGNYGYTF. CDR3 bases: TGTGCCAGCAGCTTAGTTAGCGGGAACTATGGCTACACCTTC.

The table lists this clonotype with a few counts. The chain employs TRBV12-3 or TRBV12-4 and TRBJ2-1; 14 positions match TRBD2. This CDR3 contains 17 residues. V lost 6 bases to trimming and J lost 9 bases; unmatched junction nucleotides: 13. The CDR3 spells CASSQNPGTSGGGEQFF. The CDR3 bases are TGTGCCAGCAGCCAAAACCCTGGGACTAGCGGGGGTGGTGAGCAGTTCTTC.

This sequence joins TRBV12-3 or TRBV12-4 and TRBJ2-5; possible D gene TRBD2, 6 bases. V lost 4 bases and J lost 5, with 14 bases in between. The CDR3 consists of 14 residues. The CDR3 region has the DNA TGTGCCAGCAGTTCGGGCGGGGTCCAGGAGACCCAGTACTTC. Amino acid sequence: CASSSGGVQETQYF.

There are a few counts of this clonotype. The chain joins TRBV6-5 to TRBJ2-5; 8 bases line up with TRBD2. Germline CDR1 and CDR2: MNHEY and SVGAGI. The V segment lost 5 bases and the J segment 2 bases; nucleotides outside the gene matches: 7. CDR3 size: 15 residues. CDR3 in amino acids: CASSRLARGQETQYF. The CDR3 nucleotides read TGTGCCAGCAGTCGACTAGCGCGTGGACAAGAGACCCAGTACTTC.

This clonotype was counted ten times or more. This sequence joins TRBV12-3 or TRBV12-4 and TRBJ1-1; D is unclear. The V and J ends lost 2 bases and 1 base respectively, with 8 bases between them. CDR3 length: 14 amino acids. The CDR3 nucleotides are TGTGCCAGCAGTTTATCTAGGAGGAACACTGAAGCTTTCTTT. Translation: CASSLSRRNTEAFF.

The gene calls are TRBV9 and TRBJ2-3; the D is unclear. Trimming stripped 0 bases from V and 5 bases from J, with 16 bases between. CDR3 length: 16 amino acids. Germline assignment: CDR1 SGDLS and CDR2 YYNGEE. The CDR3 DNA sequence: TGTGCCAGCAGCGTAGCTACAACGGCGTCGATAGATACGCAGTATTTT. This translates into CASSVATTASIDTQYF.

V usage is TRBV10-3 and J usage is TRBJ2-1; TRBD2 agrees at 7 bases. With V trimmed by 1 base and J by 0 bases, 3 bases remained unmatched. This CDR3 is built from 16 residues. The germline CDR1 and CDR2 sequences are ENHRY and SYGVKD. The CDR3 protein is CAISEWSGTSYNEQFF. The CDR3 region has the DNA TGTGCCATCAGTGAGTGGAGCGGGACCTCCTACAATGAGCAGTTCTTC.

This clonotype was observed a few times. The gene calls are TRBV27 and TRBJ2-7; maybe TRBD2 (5 bases). There are 20 residues in the CDR3. V was clipped by 6 bases and J by 0 bases, with 30 bases between them. CDR1 is MNHEY, CDR2 SMNVEV, per germline (reference sequence). The CDR3 reads CASSQRPDYPRLVSSYEQYF. The CDR3 DNA reads TGTGCCAGCAGCCAAAGACCCGACTACCCCAGACTTGTTAGCTCCTACGAGCAGTACTTC.

This clonotype was observed a few times. The chain links TRBV4-3 to TRBJ2-7; 10 bases agree with TRBD2. V dropped 0 bases and J dropped 4; count of bases not matched to a gene: 12. Germline V gene sequence: CDR1 LGHNA, CDR2 YSLEER. CDR3 length: 18 residues. CDR3 bases: TGCGCCAGCAGCCAAGATGTCGGAGGGACTAGCGTAGGGTACGAGCAGTACTTC. This gives the protein CASSQDVGGTSVGYEQYF.

V usage is TRBV4-3 and J usage is TRBJ2-1, with 10 bases identical to TRBD2. The CDR3 spans 17 residues. Germline V gene data show CDR1 as LGHNA and CDR2 as YSLEER. Trimming at V came to 1 base and at J to 8 bases, leaving 11 bases not matched to a gene. CDR3 protein: CASSQGILAGAGDEQFF. DNA for the CDR3: TGCGCCAGCAGCCAAGGGATCCTAGCGGGAGCGGGGGATGAGCAGTTCTTC.